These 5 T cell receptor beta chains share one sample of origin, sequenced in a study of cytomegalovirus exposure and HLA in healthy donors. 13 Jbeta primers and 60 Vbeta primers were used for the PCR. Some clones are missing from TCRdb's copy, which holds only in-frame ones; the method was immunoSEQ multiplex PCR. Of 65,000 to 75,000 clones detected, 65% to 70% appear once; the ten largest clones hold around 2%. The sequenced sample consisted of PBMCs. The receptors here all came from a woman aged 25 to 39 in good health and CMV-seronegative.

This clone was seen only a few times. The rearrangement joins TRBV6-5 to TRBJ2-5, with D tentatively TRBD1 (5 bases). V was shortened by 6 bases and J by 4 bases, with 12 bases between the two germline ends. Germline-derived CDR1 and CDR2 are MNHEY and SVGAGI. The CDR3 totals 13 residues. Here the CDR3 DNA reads TGTGCCAGCAGGCAAGGGGCCGCAGAGACCCAGTACTTC. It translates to CASRQGAAETQYF.

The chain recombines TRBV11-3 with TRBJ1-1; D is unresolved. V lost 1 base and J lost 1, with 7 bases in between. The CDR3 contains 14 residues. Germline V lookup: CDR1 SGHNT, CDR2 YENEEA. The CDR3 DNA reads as TGTGCCAGCAGCTTAGTCGGGAGGAACACTGAAGCTTTCTTT. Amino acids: CASSLVGRNTEAFF.

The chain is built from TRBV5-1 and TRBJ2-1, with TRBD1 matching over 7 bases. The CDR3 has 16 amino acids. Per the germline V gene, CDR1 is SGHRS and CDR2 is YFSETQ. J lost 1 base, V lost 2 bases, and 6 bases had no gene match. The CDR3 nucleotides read TGCGCCAGCAGCTTCGATCGACAGGGTTCCTACAATGAGCAGTTCTTC. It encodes CASSFDRQGSYNEQFF. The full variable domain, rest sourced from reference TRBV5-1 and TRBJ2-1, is KAGVTQTPRYLIKTRGQQVTLSCSPISGHRSVSWYQQTPGQGLQFLFEYFSETQRNKGNFPGRFSGRQFSNSRSEMNVSTLELGDSALYLCASSFDRQGSYNEQFFGPGTRLTVL.

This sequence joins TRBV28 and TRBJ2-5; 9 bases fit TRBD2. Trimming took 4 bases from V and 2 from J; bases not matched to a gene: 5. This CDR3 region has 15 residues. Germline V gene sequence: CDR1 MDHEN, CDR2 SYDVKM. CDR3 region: CASSSRSGGQETQYF. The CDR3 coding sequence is TGTGCCAGCAGTTCCCGTAGCGGGGGTCAAGAGACCCAGTACTTC.

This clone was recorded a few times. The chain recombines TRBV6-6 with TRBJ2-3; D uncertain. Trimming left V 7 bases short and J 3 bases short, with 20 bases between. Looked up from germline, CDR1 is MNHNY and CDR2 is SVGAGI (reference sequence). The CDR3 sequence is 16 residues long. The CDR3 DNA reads TGTGCCAGCAAGTCTCTCGCTTCAGTCCCTACAGATACGCAGTATTTT. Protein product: CASKSLASVPTDTQYF.